By share, the clone carrying this T cell receptor beta chain counts as medium-sized (0.01 to 0.1%). The antigen remains undetermined. Study-wide points: The larger-cohort validation was restricted to a single TCR beta V-J rearrangement rather than whole repertoires. Tumor Tregs overlapped most with tumor, then blood, naive CD4+ cells.

Treg sorting used a CD4+CD25+CD127-/low gate. V was shortened by 5 bases and J by 2 bases, with 8 bases between the two germline ends. CDR3 length: 13 amino acids. Germline V gene data show CDR1 as SGHTA and CDR2 as FQGTGA. Full-length variable regions came from constant-region reverse primers plus semi-nested Nested Universal Primer A PCR. One entry per CDR3 protein, called by TCRdb with MiXCR from the 5' RACE reads. The table has 9,000 to 10,000 distinct CDR3 sequences, 12% to 15% seen once. The clonotype originates from a female donor with breast cancer. The sequenced sample was Tregs sorted from blood. The rearrangement joins TRBV7-3 to TRBJ2-3, with D uncertain. In DNA, the CDR3 is TGTGCCAGCAGCCCGTATATCACAGATACGCAGTATTTT. Its translation: CASSPYITDTQYF.